The 22 T cell receptor beta chains in this list originate from one sample, sequenced in a study of blood T cell repertoires in COVID-19. Data came from immunoSEQ multiplex PCR; TCRdb stores just in-frame clones and leaves some out. The table has 62,000 or so clones, 75% to 90% seen once. The sample comprised peripheral blood. These receptors were collected from a man over 45 with acute or convalescent COVID-19.

V gene TRBV5-5 combines with J gene TRBJ2-5, with 7 bases matching TRBD1. This CDR3 spans 14 amino acids. The V gene end was trimmed by 4 bases and the J gene end by 4 bases; junction bases not matched to a gene: 7. Germline V gene sequence: CDR1 SGHKS, CDR2 YYEKEE (reference sequence). The CDR3 nucleotides are TGTGCCAGCAGCACCGGACAGGCGGGAGAGACCCAGTACTTC. It specifies CASSTGQAGETQYF.

J is TRBJ2-1 and V is TRBV10-3, with D perhaps TRBD2 (6 bases). Germline CDR1 is ENHRY and CDR2 is SYGVKD. V lost 0 bases to trimming and J lost 10 bases, with 13 bases between them. The CDR3 is 14 amino acids. Here the CDR3 DNA reads TGTGCCATCAGTGAGTCGACGGGGGAGGAGGAGCAGTTCTTC. Translation: CAISESTGEEEQFF.

The V call is TRBV30, the J call TRBJ1-2; the D is unclear. Germline CDR1 and CDR2: GTSNPN and SVGIG (reference sequence). Trimming stripped 1 base from V and 5 bases from J, with 14 bases between. CDR3 length equals 14 residues. CDR3 sequence: CAWSASPRMYGYTF. The CDR3 coding sequence is TGTGCCTGGAGTGCTTCGCCCAGGATGTATGGCTACACCTTC.

The gene calls are TRBV27 and TRBJ2-7, with D possibly TRBD1 on 5 matching bases. This CDR3 is built from 14 residues. Germline V CDR1 and CDR2: MNHEY, SMNVEV (reference sequence). With 0 bases removed from V and 8 bases from J, the gap between germline ends came to 14 bases. The CDR3 DNA follows: TGTGCCAGCAGTTTATCGCCCAGACAGAGTAAGCAGTACTTC. Protein product: CASSLSPRQSKQYF.

The CDR3 sequence: CAIGGTAIGSPLHF. Here the CDR3 DNA reads TGTGCCATCGGGGGGACGGCTATCGGTTCACCCCTCCACTTT. This chain connects TRBV10-3 to TRBJ1-6, with TRBD1 as a possible D gene (5 bases). V lost 8 bases to trimming and J lost 9 bases, with 17 bases between them. The germline gives CDR1 ENHRY, CDR2 SYGVKD. The CDR3 contains 14 residues.

The chain recombines TRBV7-2 with TRBJ2-7, with TRBD2 identical over 7 bases. The CDR3 runs 14 residues. The germline V gene encodes CDR1 SGHTA and CDR2 FQGNSA. V gave up 0 bases and J gave up 6 bases; unmatched junction bases: 5. The CDR3 bases are TGTGCCAGCAGCTTAGCGGGGACTACCAGCGAGCAGTACGTC. Its translation is CASSLAGTTSEQYV.

This chain connects TRBV12-3 or TRBV12-4 to TRBJ1-1; 9 bases match TRBD1. This CDR3 is built from 13 residues. The ends lost 9 bases at V and 3 bases at J; junction bases unmatched: 5. The CDR3 coding sequence is TGTGCCAGTTTGACAGGGGGTCACACTGAAGCTTTCTTT. Its translation is CASLTGGHTEAFF.

The V call is TRBV4-1, the J call TRBJ1-2, with D tentatively TRBD1 (6 bases). CDR1 and CDR2 from the germline V gene are MGHRA and YSYEKL. The CDR3 spans 14 residues. V lost 1 base and J lost 5, with 11 bases in between. Here the CDR3 DNA reads TGCGCCAGCAGCCAAGCAGGGGAGGGGTATGGCTACACCTTC. It codes for CASSQAGEGYGYTF.

V usage is TRBV25-1 and J usage is TRBJ2-2; 8 bases fit TRBD1. The CDR3 consists of 17 residues. After removal of 9 bases from V and 0 bases from J, the junction contained 12 bases not matched to a gene. Germline-derived CDR1 and CDR2 are MGHDK and SYGVNS. The CDR3 loop reads CASEPGQEFANTGELFF. In nucleotides, the CDR3 is TGTGCCAGTGAACCGGGACAGGAATTCGCGAACACCGGGGAGCTGTTTTTT.

This rearrangement joins TRBV18 to TRBJ2-5; possible D gene TRBD1, 5 bases. The length of the CDR3 is 15 residues. CDR1 and CDR2 from the germline V gene are KGHSH and LQKENI. V shed 1 base and J shed 5 bases, with 14 bases lying between them. The CDR3 spells CASSPQSTAGETQYF. CDR3 nucleotides: TGTGCCAGCTCACCACAGTCGACAGCCGGGGAGACCCAGTACTTC.

The V gene is TRBV4-3, the J gene TRBJ1-3; 8 bases are shared with TRBD1. The CDR3 length is 17 residues. Germline values: CDR1 LGHNA, CDR2 YSLEER. Unmatched junction bases numbered 5, after V lost 1 base and J lost 0 bases. Written as DNA, the CDR3 is TGCGCCAGCAGCCAAGGAGGACAGGGCGACTCTGGAAACACCATATATTTT. It is translated as CASSQGGQGDSGNTIYF.

The V call is TRBV24-1, the J call TRBJ2-1; 15 bases agree with TRBD2. CDR3 size: 16 residues. Germline lookup yields CDR1 KGHDR and CDR2 SFDVKD. V lost 4 bases, J lost 9 bases, and 6 bases stayed unmatched. CDR3 region: CATSEPGLAGGVEQFF. DNA for the CDR3: TGTGCCACCAGTGAACCGGGACTAGCGGGAGGTGTTGAGCAGTTCTTC.

The chain couples TRBV6-2 or TRBV6-3 to TRBJ2-1, with 11 bases matching TRBD2. After removal of 4 bases from V and 9 bases from J, the junction contained 14 bases not matched to a gene. CDR1 is MNHEY and CDR2 is SVGEGT in the germline V gene. CDR3 length equals 17 residues. CDR3 loop: CASSSPLAGGRHIEQFF. The CDR3 nucleotides read TGTGCCAGCAGTTCCCCCCTAGCGGGAGGACGACATATTGAGCAGTTCTTC.

Only one count was recorded for this clone. V gene TRBV30 combines with J gene TRBJ2-7; D not resolved. V was clipped by 3 bases and J by 2 bases, with 5 bases between them. Germline V lookup: CDR1 GTSNPN, CDR2 SVGIG (reference sequence). The CDR3 extends over 11 amino acids. The DNA for the CDR3 is TGTGCCTGGAGCTCTGCCTACGAGCAGTACTTC. Its translation is CAWSSAYEQYF.

The genes are TRBV19 and TRBJ2-7; TRBD2 aligns across 8 bases. The CDR3 consists of 15 residues. Trimming removed 2 bases from V and 2 bases from J; junction bases left unmatched: 5. The V gene's germline CDR1 is LNHDA and CDR2 SQIVND (reference sequence). CDR3 nucleotides: TGTGCCAGTAGTATACTGAGTAGCGGGACCTACGAGCAGTACTTC. It encodes CASSILSSGTYEQYF.

The chain carries TRBV9 and TRBJ2-2; TRBD2 matches 7 bases. J was trimmed by 2 bases and V by 3 bases; bases with no gene match: 16. This CDR3 is 19 amino acids long. Germline V gene data show CDR1 as SGDLS and CDR2 as YYNGEE. DNA of the CDR3: TGTGCCAGCAGCGCCAGCCTAGGGGATTCAGCGGGAAACACCGGGGAGCTGTTTTTT. Amino acids: CASSASLGDSAGNTGELFF.

The chain uses TRBV6-2 or TRBV6-3 and TRBJ2-5; 8 nucleotides line up with TRBD2. Germline loops: CDR1 MNHEY, CDR2 SVGEGT. This CDR3 has 15 amino acids. Trimming at V came to 3 bases and at J to 4 bases, leaving 7 bases not matched to a gene. CDR3 loop: CASSYGAGVGETQYF. The CDR3 nucleotides read TGTGCCAGCAGTTATGGAGCGGGAGTTGGAGAGACCCAGTACTTC.

This rearrangement joins TRBV24-1 to TRBJ2-1; the match to TRBD1 covers 8 bases. The V gene end was trimmed by 0 bases and the J gene end by 6 bases; junction bases not matched to a gene: 6. There are 16 residues in the CDR3. The germline V gene encodes CDR1 KGHDR and CDR2 SFDVKD. CDR3 nucleotide sequence: TGTGCCACCAGTGATTTGACTGGACAGGGTGGCAATGAGCAGTTCTTC. Translated, it gives CATSDLTGQGGNEQFF.

The V gene is TRBV15, the J gene TRBJ1-5; D perhaps matches TRBD1 (5 bases). CDR1 is LNHNV, CDR2 YYDKDF, per germline (reference sequence). This CDR3 is built from 15 residues. V was clipped by 1 base and J by 4 bases, with 11 bases between them. The CDR3 sequence is CATSRVGATNQPQHF. The CDR3 nucleotides are TGTGCCACCAGCAGAGTTGGGGCCACTAATCAGCCCCAGCATTTT.

This chain uses TRBV7-2 with TRBJ1-1; D gene unclear. V lost 7 bases and J lost 0, with 18 bases in between. This CDR3 has 16 amino acids. Germline V gene data show CDR1 as SGHTA and CDR2 as FQGNSA. The CDR3 DNA reads TGTGCCAGCAACCTAGTTGGAATCCCCTTGAACACTGAAGCTTTCTTT. Amino acids: CASNLVGIPLNTEAFF.

The chain has TRBV6-5 and TRBJ1-1, with D tentatively TRBD1 (5 bases). CDR1 and CDR2 from the germline V gene are MNHEY and SVGAGI. The CDR3 is 15 residues long. The V end lost 2 bases, the J end lost 3 bases, and 13 bases lay between the germline ends. The CDR3 nucleotides are TGTGCCAGCAGTTACATCCAGGGTAGAGACACTGAAGCTTTCTTT. Its translation is CASSYIQGRDTEAFF.

This clone was recorded only once. The V call is TRBV27, the J call TRBJ1-1; D remains unclear. Trimming cost V 1 base and J 0 bases, with 9 bases left between them. The CDR3 extends over 15 amino acids. CDR1 and CDR2 from the germline V gene are MNHEY and SMNVEV (reference sequence). The CDR3 spells CASSLLAAMNTEAFF. The CDR3 DNA follows: TGTGCCAGCAGTTTATTGGCAGCGATGAACACTGAAGCTTTCTTT.